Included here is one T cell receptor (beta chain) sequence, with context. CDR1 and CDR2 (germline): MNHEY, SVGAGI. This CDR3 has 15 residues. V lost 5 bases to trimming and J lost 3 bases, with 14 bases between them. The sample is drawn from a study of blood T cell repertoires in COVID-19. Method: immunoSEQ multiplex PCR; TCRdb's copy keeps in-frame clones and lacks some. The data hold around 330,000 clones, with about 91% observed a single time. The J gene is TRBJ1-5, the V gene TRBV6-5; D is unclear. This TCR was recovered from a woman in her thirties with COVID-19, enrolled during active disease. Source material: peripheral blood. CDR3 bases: TGTGCCAGCAGTCCCATTTCAGGCCCCAATCAGCCCCAGCATTTT. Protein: CASSPISGPNQPQHF.